This T cell receptor (beta chain) was sequenced in a study of CD8+ T cells in alopecia areata. Extracted from the samples, RNA was reverse transcribed into cDNA to serve as the sequencing template. Data came from immunoSEQ multiplex PCR; TCRdb stores just in-frame clones and leaves some out. The data show 100,000 to 150,000 clones, approximately 49% seen once. This clone turned up a few times. This receptor was identified in a human donor with alopecia areata. The material was CD8+ T cells sorted from blood, obtained at week 0.

CDR3 bases: TGTGCCAGCAGCCCCCTTGGACAGGGACCCTACTACGAGCAGTACTTC. Translation: CASSPLGQGPYYEQYF. The V and J genes are TRBV14 and TRBJ2-7; 8 positions match TRBD1. CDR3 size: 16 residues. The germline V gene has CDR1 SGHDN and CDR2 FVKESK. V lost 4 bases, J lost 3 bases, and 11 bases stayed unmatched.